What follows are 15 T cell receptor beta chains derived from one specimen sequenced in a study of CD8 T cells in Susac syndrome. When the RNA was reverse transcribed, random hexamers were used with an input of 0.5 to 1 ug. TCRdb redid the calling of the immunoSEQ multiplex PCR reads with MiXCR, one entry per CDR3 protein. Seen here are some 110,000 distinct CDR3 sequences, 90% to 95% observed once, and the top ten hold 0.087%. Sequenced input: CD4+ T cells from PBMCs. The source of these receptors is a human donor in good health.

The V gene is TRBV4-3, the J gene TRBJ2-2; 9 nucleotides match TRBD1. J was trimmed by 5 bases and V by 4 bases; bases with no gene match: 2. The germline V gene has CDR1 LGHNA and CDR2 YSLEER. The CDR3 is 14 residues long. The CDR3 region has the DNA TGCGCCAGCAGCCGGGACAGGGTGACCGGGGAGCTGTTTTTT. Amino acid sequence: CASSRDRVTGELFF.

The rearrangement joins TRBV5-6 to TRBJ2-3; tentatively, D is TRBD1 or TRBD2 (5 bases each). CDR1 is SGHDT and CDR2 is YYEEEE in the germline V gene. V gave up 5 bases and J gave up 2 bases, with 12 bases separating them. The CDR3 is 14 amino acids. CDR3 DNA sequence: TGTGCCAGCAGACCCGGGACGACCACAGATACGCAGTATTTT. It translates to CASRPGTTTDTQYF. Based on the CDR3 plus reference TRBV5-6 and TRBJ2-3, the full variable domain is DAGVTQSPTHLIKTRGQQVTLRCSPKSGHDTVSWYQQALGQGPQFIFQYYEEEERQRGNFPDRFSGHQFPNYSSELNVNALLLGDSALYLCASRPGTTTDTQYFGPGTRLTVL.

The CDR3 region is CASSPNRAEGLFF. CDR3 nucleotides: TGTGCCAGCAGTCCAAACAGGGCAGAAGGACTGTTTTTT. V is TRBV5-6 and J is TRBJ1-4, with D possibly matching TRBD1 (6 bases). Trimming shortened V by 5 bases and J by 13 bases, and 18 bases separated the two germline ends. There are 13 residues in the CDR3. The germline gives CDR1 SGHDT, CDR2 YYEEEE.

V and J are TRBV2 and TRBJ2-7; maybe TRBD2 (5 bases). Per the germline V gene, CDR1 is SNHLY and CDR2 is FYNNEI. Between the trimmed V and J ends, which lost 7 bases and 7 bases, there was a span of 20 bases. This CDR3 contains 14 residues. The CDR3 coding sequence is TGTGCCAGCAAGAAGGCGACTACCTCGGGTGAGCAGTACTTC. It encodes CASKKATTSGEQYF.

V gene TRBV4-2 combines with J gene TRBJ1-1; 7 bases are shared with TRBD1. After removal of 0 bases from V and 12 bases from J, the junction contained 25 bases not matched to a gene. The CDR3 is 19 amino acids. Looked up from germline, CDR1 is LGHNA and CDR2 is YNFKEQ. The CDR3 DNA reads TGTGCCAGCAGCCAAGATCCGGCATTATGGACAGGTAATTCCGGTGAGCCTTTCTTT. Its protein is CASSQDPALWTGNSGEPFF.

The rearrangement uses TRBV24-1 and TRBJ2-7; 9 bases line up with TRBD1. Germline loops: CDR1 KGHDR, CDR2 SFDVKD. This CDR3 is 15 amino acids long. Losses at the gene ends were 2 bases for V and 2 bases for J; bases not matched to a gene: 3. CDR3 in amino acids: CATSDSRQGAYEQYF. In DNA, the CDR3 is TGTGCCACCAGTGATTCGCGACAGGGGGCCTACGAGCAGTACTTC.

CDR3 loop: CASSLASNTNVLTF. CDR3 in DNA: TGTGCCAGCAGCTTAGCATCGAATACCAACGTCCTGACTTTC. This sequence joins TRBV7-9 and TRBJ2-6; D is ambiguous. Germline V lookup: CDR1 SEHNR, CDR2 FQNEAQ (reference sequence). V lost 0 bases and J 8 bases, leaving 8 bases between the germline ends. The CDR3 has 14 amino acids.

The V gene is TRBV29-1, the J gene TRBJ1-1; D is uncertain. CDR1 is SQVTM, CDR2 ANQGSEA, per germline. CDR3 size: 11 residues. V lost 6 bases and J 4 bases, leaving 9 bases between the germline ends. CDR3 nucleotide sequence: TGCAGCGTCACCATGGCCACTGAAGCTTTCTTT. It specifies CSVTMATEAFF.

The chain combines TRBV13 with TRBJ1-2; maybe TRBD1 (6 bases). The CDR3 contains 13 residues. The ends were cut back, 0 bases at V and 6 bases at J, with 8 bases in the middle. Germline loops: CDR1 PRHDT, CDR2 FYEKMQ (reference sequence). The chain's CDR3 is CASSLGGGNGYTF. The CDR3 DNA reads TGTGCCAGCAGCTTAGGAGGGGGGAATGGCTACACCTTC. Looking up the rest from reference TRBV13 and TRBJ1-2 gives the full variable domain: AAGVIQSPRHLIKEKRETATLKCYPIPRHDTVYWYQQGPGQDPQFLISFYEKMQSDKGSIPDRFSAQQFSDYHSELNMSSLELGDSALYFCASSLGGGNGYTFGSGTRLTVV.

This clonotype was recorded once. The chain recombines TRBV20-1 with TRBJ1-3; D gene ambiguous. V lost 1 base, J lost 0 bases, and 7 bases lay in between. The CDR3 spans 14 residues. CDR1 DFQATT and CDR2 SNEGSKA come from the germline V gene (reference sequence). The CDR3 protein is CSARAPYSGNTIYF. CDR3 DNA sequence: TGCAGTGCTAGAGCCCCCTACTCTGGAAACACCATATATTTT.

V is TRBV5-1 and J is TRBJ2-3, with D unresolved. V lost 4 bases and J 5 bases, leaving 23 bases between the germline ends. CDR1 and CDR2 from the germline V gene are SGHRS and YFSETQ. The CDR3 is 17 amino acids. This CDR3 is CASSSDIDSQRKDTQYF. The CDR3 DNA follows: TGCGCCAGCAGCAGTGATATCGACTCTCAGCGTAAAGATACGCAGTATTTT. The whole variable domain, filled in from reference TRBV5-1 and TRBJ2-3, reads KAGVTQTPRYLIKTRGQQVTLSCSPISGHRSVSWYQQTPGQGLQFLFEYFSETQRNKGNFPGRFSGRQFSNSRSEMNVSTLELGDSALYLCASSSDIDSQRKDTQYFGPGTRLTVL.

The sample holds one count of this clonotype. V is TRBV4-1 and J is TRBJ1-2; a possible D gene is TRBD1 (5 bases). This CDR3 spans 11 amino acids. Germline V gives CDR1 MGHRA, CDR2 YSYEKL. V lost 7 bases, J lost 4 bases, and 7 bases lay in between. CDR3 amino acids: CASKGSYGYTF. The CDR3 DNA follows: TGCGCCAGCAAGGGGAGCTATGGCTACACCTTC.

The genes are TRBV28 and TRBJ2-3; D remains ambiguous. V was clipped by 2 bases and J by 7 bases, with 19 bases between them. The CDR3 is 16 amino acids. The germline gives CDR1 MDHEN, CDR2 SYDVKM. CDR3 DNA: TGTGCCAGCAGTTTAAAGTTCTGGACGACCTTCTATACGCAGTATTTT. This encodes CASSLKFWTTFYTQYF.

CDR3 bases: TGTGCCAGCTCCCACAGGGACATTAATGAAAAACTGTTTTTT. Residues: CASSHRDINEKLFF. This chain uses TRBV18 with TRBJ1-4, with a weak D call TRBD1 (6 bases). The CDR3 has 14 residues. With 6 bases removed from V and 4 bases from J, the gap between germline ends came to 12 bases. Germline V lookup: CDR1 KGHSH, CDR2 LQKENI.

The V and J genes are TRBV29-1 and TRBJ1-1; TRBD1 is a possible D gene (5 bases). The germline V and J ends were trimmed by 7 bases and 5 bases, with 8 bases remaining between them. Germline CDR1 is SQVTM and CDR2 is ANQGSEA. CDR3 length equals 10 residues. This chain's CDR3 is CSGGGTEAFF. CDR3 nucleotides: TGCAGCGGTGGGGGGACTGAAGCTTTCTTT.